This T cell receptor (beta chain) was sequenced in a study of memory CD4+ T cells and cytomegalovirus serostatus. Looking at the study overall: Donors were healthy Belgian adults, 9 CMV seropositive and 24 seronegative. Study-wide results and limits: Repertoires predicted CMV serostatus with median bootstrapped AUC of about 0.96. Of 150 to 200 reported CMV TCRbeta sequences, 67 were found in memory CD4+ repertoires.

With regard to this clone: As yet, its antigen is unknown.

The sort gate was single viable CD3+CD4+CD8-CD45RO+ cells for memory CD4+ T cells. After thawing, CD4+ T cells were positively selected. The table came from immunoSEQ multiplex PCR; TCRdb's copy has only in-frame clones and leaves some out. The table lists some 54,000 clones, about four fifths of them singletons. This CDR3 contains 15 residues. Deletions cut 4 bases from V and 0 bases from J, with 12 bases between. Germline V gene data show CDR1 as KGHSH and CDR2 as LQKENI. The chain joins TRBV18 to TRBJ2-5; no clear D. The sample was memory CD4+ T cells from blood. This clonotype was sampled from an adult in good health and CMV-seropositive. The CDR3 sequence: CASSQGRSNQETQYF. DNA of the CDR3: TGTGCCAGCTCACAAGGCAGGTCGAACCAAGAGACCCAGTACTTC.